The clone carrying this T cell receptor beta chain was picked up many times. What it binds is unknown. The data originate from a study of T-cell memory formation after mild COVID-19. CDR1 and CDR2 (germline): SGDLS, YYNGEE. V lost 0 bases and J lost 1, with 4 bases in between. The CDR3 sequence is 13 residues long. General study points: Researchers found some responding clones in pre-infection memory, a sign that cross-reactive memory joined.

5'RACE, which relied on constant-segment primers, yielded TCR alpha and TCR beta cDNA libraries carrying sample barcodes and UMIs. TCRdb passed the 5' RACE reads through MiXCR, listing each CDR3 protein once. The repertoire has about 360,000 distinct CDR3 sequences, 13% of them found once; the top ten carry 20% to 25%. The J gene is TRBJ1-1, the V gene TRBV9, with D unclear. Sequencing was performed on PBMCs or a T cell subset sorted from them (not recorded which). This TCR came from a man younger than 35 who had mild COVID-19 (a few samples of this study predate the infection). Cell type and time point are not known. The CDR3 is CASSVEENTEAFF. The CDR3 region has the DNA TGTGCCAGCAGCGTAGAGGAGAACACTGAAGCTTTCTTT.